A single sample is the source of the 21 T cell receptor beta chains below, sequenced in a study of blood T cells in healthy people across ages. Next came a second PCR, run for roughly 6 to 11 cycles, which used a sample-barcoded 5' primer along with a J-beta primer mix. TCRdb recomputed calls from the 5' RACE reads with MiXCR, one row per CDR3 protein. This table has hundreds of thousands of distinct CDR3 sequences, roughly 25% appearing once. These data also featured in a second study, about T cells of mothers and their children.

The source material was blood. Receptors were obtained from a boy aged 5-17 years in good health.

This clonotype came up a few times. This chain connects TRBV20-1 to TRBJ2-5, with 10 bases fitting TRBD2. The J call may be incorrect, as the DNA end agrees better with TRBJ2-1. This CDR3 comprises 14 residues. CDR1 and CDR2 from the germline V gene are DFQATT and SNEGSKA (reference sequence). The CDR3 DNA follows: TGCAGTGCTAGAGATTTCCTAGCGGGAGTGAGGCAGTTCTTC. This encodes CSARDFLAGVRQFF.

This chain joins TRBV12-3 or TRBV12-4 and TRBJ2-6; D might be TRBD2 (5 bases). Trimming cost V 4 bases and J 12 bases, with 10 bases left between them. This CDR3 is 12 amino acids long. The CDR3 is CASSYRGGVLTF. CDR3 sequence (DNA): TGTGCCAGCAGTTACCGGGGTGGCGTCCTGACTTTC.

This clonotype was observed a handful of times. The chain links TRBV6-6 to TRBJ2-5; 9 nucleotides line up with TRBD1. The germline CDR1 and CDR2 sequences are MNHNY and SVGAGI (reference sequence). Germline trimming cut 2 bases from V and 5 bases from J; bases unmatched to any gene: 9. This CDR3 is 16 amino acids long. CDR3 amino acids: CASSYQYRGRGETQYF. The CDR3 nucleotides are TGTGCCAGCAGTTACCAGTACAGGGGGCGCGGGGAGACCCAGTACTTC.

This clonotype was counted only a few times. The chain has TRBV19 and TRBJ2-7; TRBD1 aligns across 7 bases. V shed 9 bases, J shed 0 bases, and the junction held 5 bases outside the gene matches. This CDR3 has 13 residues. Looked up from germline, CDR1 is LNHDA and CDR2 is SQIVND (reference sequence). The CDR3 spells CASATGISYEQYF. CDR3 nucleotides: TGTGCCAGCGCGACAGGGATCTCCTACGAGCAGTACTTC.

The rearrangement joins TRBV10-3 to TRBJ2-7; D possibly matches TRBD1 or TRBD2 (5 bases each). Germline values: CDR1 ENHRY, CDR2 SYGVKD. With 8 bases removed from V and 1 base from J, the gap between germline ends came to 15 bases. The CDR3 is made up of 14 amino acids. The CDR3 reads CAIAAGGSSYEQYF. The CDR3 coding sequence is TGTGCCATCGCAGCTGGGGGATCGTCCTACGAGCAGTACTTC.

This clonotype appeared a few times. The rearrangement uses TRBV29-1 and TRBJ2-1; D possibly corresponds to TRBD2 (6 bases). V dropped 7 bases and J dropped 4 bases, with 17 bases sitting between them. The CDR3 loop spans 14 amino acids. The germline V gene has CDR1 SQVTM and CDR2 ANQGSEA. In DNA, the CDR3 is TGCAGCGCCCCGGGGGTCGGGTTTTACAATGAGCAGTTCTTC. The encoded protein is CSAPGVGFYNEQFF.

This clonotype has at least ten counts. The rearrangement joins TRBV13 to TRBJ1-1, with unresolved D. This CDR3 contains 13 residues. The germline CDR1 and CDR2 sequences are PRHDT and FYEKMQ (reference sequence). V shed 5 bases and J shed 3 bases, with 10 bases lying between them. The CDR3 sequence is CASSPLRDTEAFF. CDR3 nucleotides: TGTGCCAGCAGCCCCTTAAGGGACACTGAAGCTTTCTTT.

Notes on this clonotype: Mismatch with germline at one junction end may stem from a read error. The CDR3 nucleotides are TGTGCCAGCAGTGACAAGGGACAGGGGATCCAAGAGACCCAGTACTTC. It is translated as CASSDKGQGIQETQYF. The chain is built from TRBV24-1 and TRBJ2-5; TRBD1 aligns across 10 bases. The V gene's germline CDR1 is KGHDR and CDR2 SFDVKD. The CDR3 has 16 residues.

V is TRBV2 and J is TRBJ2-3; D not resolved. Looked up from germline, CDR1 is SNHLY and CDR2 is FYNNEI. The CDR3 covers 12 residues. Trimming removed 7 bases from V and 5 bases from J, with 10 bases in between. CDR3 in DNA: TGTGCCAGCACCGACTTGGAAGATACGCAGTATTTT. It codes for CASTDLEDTQYF.

The genes are TRBV27 and TRBJ2-1, with 12 bases aligning to TRBD2. V shed 2 bases and J 4 bases; nucleotides not matched to a gene: 3. Per germline, CDR1 MNHEY and CDR2 SMNVEV (reference sequence). This CDR3 has 16 residues. The CDR3 coding sequence is TGTGCCAGCAGTTTAGGACTAGCGGGGCAATACAATGAGCAGTTCTTC. This sequence encodes CASSLGLAGQYNEQFF.

This clonotype was seen just once. The chain joins TRBV12-3 or TRBV12-4 to TRBJ1-5, with TRBD1 identical over 7 bases. Trimming removed 5 bases from V and 4 bases from J; junction bases left unmatched: 14. The CDR3 consists of 17 residues. The CDR3 sequence is CASSPPPDRARNQPQHF. CDR3 DNA sequence: TGTGCCAGCAGTCCCCCCCCTGACAGGGCTCGGAATCAGCCCCAGCATTTT.

The chain carries TRBV15 and TRBJ2-7; 8 bases fit TRBD1. The CDR3 totals 15 residues. V shed 1 base, J shed 5 bases, and the junction held 7 bases outside the gene matches. Germline V gene sequence: CDR1 LNHNV, CDR2 YYDKDF (reference sequence). The CDR3 reads CATSRADRGGHEQYF. The CDR3 nucleotides are TGTGCCACCAGCAGAGCCGACAGGGGAGGACACGAGCAGTACTTC. Full variable domain (outside the CDR3, taken from reference TRBV15 and TRBJ2-7): DAMVIQNPRYQVTQFGKPVTLSCSQTLNHNVMYWYQQKSSQAPKLLFHYYDKDFNNEADTPDNFQSRRPNTSFCFLDIRSPGLGDTAMYLCATSRADRGGHEQYFGPGTRLTVT.

This rearrangement joins TRBV29-1 to TRBJ2-5, with D possibly matching TRBD2 (6 bases). The DNA end is a closer match to TRBJ2-7, so the J assignment may be wrong. Germline V CDR1 and CDR2: SQVTM, ANQGSEA. The CDR3 totals 13 residues. CDR3 coding DNA: TGCAGCGTTGAACAGGGAGGAGGCTACGAGCAGTACTTC. It codes for CSVEQGGGYEQYF.

The V and J genes are TRBV5-1 and TRBJ1-1; D gene ambiguous. Between the trimmed V and J ends, which lost 1 base and 0 bases, there was a span of 7 bases. The CDR3 sequence is 14 residues long. In germline, CDR1 is SGHRS, CDR2 YFSETQ. The CDR3 DNA follows: TGCGCCAGCAGCTTGAACTTACTGAACACTGAAGCTTTCTTT. This gives the protein CASSLNLLNTEAFF. Full variable domain (missing parts from reference TRBV5-1 and TRBJ1-1): KAGVTQTPRYLIKTRGQQVTLSCSPISGHRSVSWYQQTPGQGLQFLFEYFSETQRNKGNFPGRFSGRQFSNSRSEMNVSTLELGDSALYLCASSLNLLNTEAFFGQGTRLTVV.

DNA of the CDR3: TGCGCCAGCAGCCCCCTCAGAGCGGGGAGAGAGACCCAGTACTTC. Translated, it gives CASSPLRAGRETQYF. The rearrangement joins TRBV4-1 to TRBJ2-5, with 7 bases aligning to TRBD2. The CDR3 has 15 residues. V was pared by 4 bases and J by 4 bases, with 9 bases of the junction left unmatched. Germline CDR1 MGHRA, CDR2 YSYEKL.

The chain employs TRBV3-1 and TRBJ2-5, with D unresolved. CDR1 is LGHDT, CDR2 YNNKEL, per germline (reference sequence). The CDR3 length is 11 residues. The V end lost 3 bases, the J end lost 5 bases, and 4 bases lay between the germline ends. The CDR3 nucleotides read TGTGCCAGCAGCCAGATGGAGACCCAGTACTTC. Residues: CASSQMETQYF.

This clonotype was seen more than once but under ten times. The gene calls are TRBV7-3 and TRBJ2-2; D might be TRBD1 (6 bases). Germline V gives CDR1 SGHTA, CDR2 FQGTGA. Trimming left V 5 bases short and J 6 bases short, with 13 bases between. This CDR3 has 14 residues. The CDR3 DNA follows: TGTGCCAGCAGCCAGGGACACCCCGCCGGGGAGCTGTTTTTT. The encoded protein is CASSQGHPAGELFF.

This clonotype was counted a few times. The gene calls are TRBV3-1 and TRBJ2-5; D not resolved. CDR3 size: 15 residues. V lost 5 bases and J lost 5, with 18 bases in between. Germline CDR1 and CDR2: LGHDT and YNNKEL (reference sequence). CDR3 protein: CASSVLGTVGETQYF. The CDR3 nucleotides read TGTGCCAGCAGCGTCCTTGGAACCGTGGGGGAGACCCAGTACTTC.

This clonotype came up once. At one end the junction does not follow the germline gene, possibly because of a read error. The chain has TRBV7-9 and TRBJ1-3; 7 bases align to TRBD1. Germline V gives CDR1 SEHNR, CDR2 FQNEAQ (reference sequence). This CDR3 is built from 17 residues. The CDR3 protein is CVSSFPAGGESGNTIYF. The DNA for the CDR3 is TGTGTCAGCAGCTTTCCCGCAGGGGGTGAATCTGGAAACACCATATATTTT.

This clonotype was observed once. The chain couples TRBV29-1 to TRBJ1-1; D unresolved. Germline V gene data show CDR1 as SQVTM and CDR2 as ANQGSEA. Trimming removed 4 bases from V and 6 bases from J, with 6 bases in between. The CDR3 extends over 10 amino acids. The CDR3 loop reads CSVAQAEAFF. For the CDR3, the DNA is TGCAGCGTTGCCCAGGCTGAAGCTTTCTTT.

This clonotype was observed a few times. The chain recombines TRBV12-3 or TRBV12-4 with TRBJ2-7; D possibly corresponds to TRBD2 (6 bases). The CDR3 is made up of 16 amino acids. V dropped 3 bases and J dropped 6 bases, with 21 bases sitting between them. CDR3 sequence: CASSLRRAGIYVEQYF. CDR3 DNA sequence: TGTGCCAGCAGTTTGAGGAGGGCGGGAATCTATGTCGAGCAGTACTTC.